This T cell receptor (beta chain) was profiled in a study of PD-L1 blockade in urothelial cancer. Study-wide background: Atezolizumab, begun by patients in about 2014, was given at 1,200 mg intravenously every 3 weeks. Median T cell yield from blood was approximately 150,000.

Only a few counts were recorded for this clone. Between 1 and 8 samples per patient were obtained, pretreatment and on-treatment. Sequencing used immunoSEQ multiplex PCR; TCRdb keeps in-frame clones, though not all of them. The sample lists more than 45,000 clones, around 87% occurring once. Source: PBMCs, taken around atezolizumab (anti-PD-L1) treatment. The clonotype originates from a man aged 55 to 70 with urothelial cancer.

The CDR3 is CASSRDFEQGDQYF. CDR3 DNA: TGTGCCAGCAGTCGGGACTTCGAGCAGGGGGACCAGTACTTC. The V and J genes are TRBV6-5 and TRBJ2-5, with D possibly being TRBD1 (7 bases). CDR3 size: 14 residues. In germline, CDR1 is MNHEY, CDR2 SVGAGI. V lost 5 bases and J lost 10, with 20 bases in between.